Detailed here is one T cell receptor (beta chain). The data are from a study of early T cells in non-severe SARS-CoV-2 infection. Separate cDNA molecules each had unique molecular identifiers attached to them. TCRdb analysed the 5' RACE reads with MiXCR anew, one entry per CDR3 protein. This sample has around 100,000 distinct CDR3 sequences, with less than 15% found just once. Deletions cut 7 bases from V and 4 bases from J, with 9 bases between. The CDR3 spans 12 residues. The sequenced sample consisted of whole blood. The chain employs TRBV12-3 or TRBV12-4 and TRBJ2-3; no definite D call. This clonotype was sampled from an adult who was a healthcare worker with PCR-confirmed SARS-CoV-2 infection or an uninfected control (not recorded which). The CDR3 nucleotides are TGTGCCAGCACTACCCGCCCAGATACGCAGTATTTT. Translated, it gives CASTTRPDTQYF.